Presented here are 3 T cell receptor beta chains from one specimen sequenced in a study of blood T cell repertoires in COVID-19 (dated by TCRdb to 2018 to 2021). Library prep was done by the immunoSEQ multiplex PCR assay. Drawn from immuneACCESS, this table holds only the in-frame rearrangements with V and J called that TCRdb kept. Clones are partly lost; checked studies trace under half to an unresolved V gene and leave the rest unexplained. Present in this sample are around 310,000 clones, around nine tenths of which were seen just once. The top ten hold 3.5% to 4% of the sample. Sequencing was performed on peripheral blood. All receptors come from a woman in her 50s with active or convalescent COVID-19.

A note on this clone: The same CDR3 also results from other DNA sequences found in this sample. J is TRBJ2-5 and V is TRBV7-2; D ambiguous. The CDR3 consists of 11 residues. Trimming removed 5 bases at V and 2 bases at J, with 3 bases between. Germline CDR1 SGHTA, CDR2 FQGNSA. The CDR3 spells CASSPQETQYF. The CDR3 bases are TGTGCCAGCAGCCCGCAAGAGACCCAGTACTTC.

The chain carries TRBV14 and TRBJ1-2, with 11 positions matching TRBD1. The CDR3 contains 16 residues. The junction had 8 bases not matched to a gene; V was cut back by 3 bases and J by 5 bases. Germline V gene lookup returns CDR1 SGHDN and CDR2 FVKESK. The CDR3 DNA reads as TGTGCCAGCAGCCAGGATCCGGGACAGGGGGATTATGGCTACACCTTC. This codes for CASSQDPGQGDYGYTF.

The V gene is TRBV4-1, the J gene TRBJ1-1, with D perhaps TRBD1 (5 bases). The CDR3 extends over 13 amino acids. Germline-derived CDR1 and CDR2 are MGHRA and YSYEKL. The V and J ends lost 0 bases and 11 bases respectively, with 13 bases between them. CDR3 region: CASSQDYGAPAFF. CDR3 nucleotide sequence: TGCGCCAGCAGCCAAGATTATGGGGCACCCGCTTTCTTT.